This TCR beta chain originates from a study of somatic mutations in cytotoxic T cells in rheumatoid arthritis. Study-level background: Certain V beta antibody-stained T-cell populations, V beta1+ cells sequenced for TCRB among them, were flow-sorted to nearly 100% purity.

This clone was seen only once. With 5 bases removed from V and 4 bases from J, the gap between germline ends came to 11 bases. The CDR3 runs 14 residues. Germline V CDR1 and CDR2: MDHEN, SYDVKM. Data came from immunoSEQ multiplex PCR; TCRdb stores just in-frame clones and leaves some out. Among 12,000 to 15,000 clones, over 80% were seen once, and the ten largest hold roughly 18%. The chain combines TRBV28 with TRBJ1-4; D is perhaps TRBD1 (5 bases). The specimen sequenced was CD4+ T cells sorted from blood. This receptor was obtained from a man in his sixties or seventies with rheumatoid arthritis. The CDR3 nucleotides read TGTGCCAGCAGTCCTCAGGGTGTTAATGAAAAACTGTTTTTT. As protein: CASSPQGVNEKLFF.